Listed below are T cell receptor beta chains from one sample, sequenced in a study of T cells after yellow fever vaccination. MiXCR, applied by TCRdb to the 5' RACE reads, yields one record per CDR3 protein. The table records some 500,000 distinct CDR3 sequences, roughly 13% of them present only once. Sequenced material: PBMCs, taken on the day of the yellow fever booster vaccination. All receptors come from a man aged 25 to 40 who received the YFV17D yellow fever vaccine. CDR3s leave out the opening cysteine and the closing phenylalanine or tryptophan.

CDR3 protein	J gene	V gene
ASSYGTRGDTQY	TRBJ2-3	TRBV12-3/TRBV12-4
SVLASSGNHEQF	TRBJ2-1	TRBV29-1
ASIWTSNH	TRBJ2-7	TRBV27
ASSLTGGTASGRFSNTGELF	TRBJ2-2	TRBV3-1
ASSYSIQGAMKTQY	TRBJ2-5	TRBV6-5
ASSLYQIEAF	TRBJ1-1	TRBV5-6
SVARPPGGINEQF	TRBJ2-1	TRBV29-1
ASSRDRVPDTQY	TRBJ2-3	TRBV4-3
ASSSGDRSLQETQY	TRBJ2-5	TRBV7-9
SARDRKLGDLNQPQH	TRBJ1-5	TRBV20-1
ASSFGDEKLF	TRBJ1-4	TRBV12-3/TRBV12-4
ASSPRTGVDVSGYT	TRBJ1-2	TRBV3-1
SVRSGNDPEQF	TRBJ2-1	TRBV29-1
ASRKTGMNTEAF	TRBJ1-1	TRBV12-3/TRBV12-4
SATNQDRGTQETQY	TRBJ2-5	TRBV20-1
ASSVPRDTAGELF	TRBJ2-2	TRBV5-1
ASSPNPRLASSYEQY	TRBJ2-7	TRBV14
ASTSGGVGSYEQY	TRBJ2-7	TRBV7-9
ASGRGPEGTEAF	TRBJ1-1	TRBV12-3/TRBV12-4
ASSPLAGDRQY	TRBJ2-7	TRBV4-3
ASRPNFPGQY	TRBJ2-7	TRBV28
SVEWGSGANVLT	TRBJ2-6	TRBV29-1
ASSKGLAGVNEQF	TRBJ2-1	TRBV12-3/TRBV12-4
ASRPRGGTVSGANVLT	TRBJ2-6	TRBV3-1
SARDWREGMNTEAF	TRBJ1-1	TRBV20-1
ASSPKQGTDIQY	TRBJ2-4	TRBV18
ASSQRGWGQPQH	TRBJ1-5	TRBV6-2/TRBV6-3
ASRSESGFEETQY	TRBJ2-5	TRBV21-1
SARDLDRASGSIRSRYEQY	TRBJ2-7	TRBV20-1
SARESGRGHEQY	TRBJ2-7	TRBV20-1
ASRVSWGGETQY	TRBJ2-5	TRBV27
ASSYPRDGEETQY	TRBJ2-5	TRBV6-2/TRBV6-3
ASESGTPLYEQY	TRBJ2-7	TRBV27
ASTEAGTGERKLF	TRBJ1-4	TRBV28
ASSLSWGALPHHEQY	TRBJ2-7	TRBV27
SATGGLNQPQH	TRBJ1-5	TRBV20-1
ASTIVARRAEQF	TRBJ2-1	TRBV28
ASSGTTVRETQY	TRBJ2-5	TRBV5-1
ASSLAEGNEAF	TRBJ1-1	TRBV12-3/TRBV12-4
ASSLVTPDVDYGYT	TRBJ1-2	TRBV7-9
ASSRLWLSGNTIY	TRBJ1-3	TRBV5-5